Reported below is one TCR beta chain. Its antigen is not known. The table came from immunoSEQ multiplex PCR; TCRdb's copy has only in-frame clones and leaves some out. The data hold roughly 110,000 clones, with 68% observed a single time. V dropped 1 base and J dropped 10; count of bases not matched to a gene: 7. The length of the CDR3 is 14 residues. Germline V gene lookup returns CDR1 SNHLY and CDR2 FYNNEI. The sample belongs to a study of shared clonotypes between healthy human individuals. Study as a whole: The people who gave samples were two women and a few men aged 18 to 49.

CCR7-negative CD45RA+ TemRA cells were pooled with CD45RO+ cells for CD8 memory. Study-level points and caveats: Naive CD4 clonotype sharing across a handful of donors was 4.5% to 6%. Across subsets, estimated richness was generally greater for naive than for memory populations.

The chain recombines TRBV2 with TRBJ2-1, with 7 bases aligning to TRBD1. Sequencing input: memory CD8+ T cells sorted from blood. Subset defined: CD45RO+ cells pooled with CCR7-negative TemRA cells. The receptor was derived from a woman aged 25 to 39 in good health. The CDR3 here is CASSEVTGDGEQFF. The CDR3, as DNA: TGTGCCAGCAGTGAAGTTACAGGGGATGGAGAGCAGTTCTTC.